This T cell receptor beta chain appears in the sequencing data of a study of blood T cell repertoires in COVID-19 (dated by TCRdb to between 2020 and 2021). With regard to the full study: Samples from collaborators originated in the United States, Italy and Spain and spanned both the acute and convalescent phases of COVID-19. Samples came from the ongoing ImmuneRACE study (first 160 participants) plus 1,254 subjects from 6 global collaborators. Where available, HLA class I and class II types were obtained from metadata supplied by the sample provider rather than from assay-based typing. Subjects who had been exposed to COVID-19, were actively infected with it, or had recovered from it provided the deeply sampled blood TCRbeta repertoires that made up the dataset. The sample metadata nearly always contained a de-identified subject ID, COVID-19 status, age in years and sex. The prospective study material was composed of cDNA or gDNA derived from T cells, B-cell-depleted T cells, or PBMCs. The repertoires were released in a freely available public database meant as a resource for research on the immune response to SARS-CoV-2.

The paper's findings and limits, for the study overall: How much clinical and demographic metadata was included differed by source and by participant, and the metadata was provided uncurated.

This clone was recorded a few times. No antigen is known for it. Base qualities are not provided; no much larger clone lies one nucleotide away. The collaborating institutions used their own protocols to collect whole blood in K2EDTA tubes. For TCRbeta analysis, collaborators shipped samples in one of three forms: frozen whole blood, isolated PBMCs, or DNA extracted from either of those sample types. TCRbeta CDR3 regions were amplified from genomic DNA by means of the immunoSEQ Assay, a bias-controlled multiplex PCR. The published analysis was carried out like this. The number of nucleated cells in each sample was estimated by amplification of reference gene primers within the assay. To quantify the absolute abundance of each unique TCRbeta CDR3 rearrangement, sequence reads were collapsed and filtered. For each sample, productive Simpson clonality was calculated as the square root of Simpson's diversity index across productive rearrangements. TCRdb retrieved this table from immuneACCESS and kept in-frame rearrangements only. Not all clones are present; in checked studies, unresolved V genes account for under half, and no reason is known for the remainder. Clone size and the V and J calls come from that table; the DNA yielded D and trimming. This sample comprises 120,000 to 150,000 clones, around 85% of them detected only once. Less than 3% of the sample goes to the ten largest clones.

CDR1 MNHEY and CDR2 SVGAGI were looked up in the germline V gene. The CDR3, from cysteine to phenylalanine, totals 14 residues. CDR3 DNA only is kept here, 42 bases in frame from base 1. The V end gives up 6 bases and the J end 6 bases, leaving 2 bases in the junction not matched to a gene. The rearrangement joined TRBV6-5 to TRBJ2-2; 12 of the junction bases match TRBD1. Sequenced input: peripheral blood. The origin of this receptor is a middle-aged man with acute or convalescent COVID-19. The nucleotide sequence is TGTGCCAGCAGGGGACAGGGGGCCGCCGGGGAGCTGTTTTTT. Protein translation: CASRGQGAAGELFF.